This is a list of T cell receptor beta chains from one sample in a study of T cell repertoires in aging, cancer and after chemotherapy. One entry per CDR3 protein results from TCRdb running MiXCR on the multiplex PCR reads. The sample lists approximately 6,500 distinct CDR3 sequences; over 30% were seen once. Sequenced sample: blood. The receptors were gathered from a human donor with a blood cancer. Both conserved end residues are part of each CDR3. The D gene is left open where the match is weak. Where a row states a size, it is once, few, many or the class of an expanded clone; other rows omit it.

D	size	V	length	J	CDR3	DNA
NA	few	TRBV20-1	15	TRBJ1-5	CSATGDGRSNQPQHF	TGCAGTGCTACCGGAGACGGAAGGAGCAATCAGCCCCAGCATTTT
TRBD1	NA	TRBV6-1	14	TRBJ1-5	CASSDGQGYQPQHF	TGTGCCAGCAGTGACGGACAGGGGTATCAGCCCCAGCATTTT
TRBD2	NA	TRBV19	15	TRBJ2-2	CASRRREFSTGELFF	TGTGCCAGTCGGCGGCGGGAGTTTAGCACCGGGGAGCTGTTTTTT
TRBD1	NA	TRBV19	13	TRBJ1-5	CASRDRVNQPQHF	TGTGCCAGTAGAGACAGGGTCAATCAGCCCCAGCATTTT
NA	NA	TRBV28	13	TRBJ2-2	CASRGLNTGELFF	TGTGCCAGCAGGGGACTGAACACCGGGGAGCTGTTTTTT
NA	few	TRBV5-1	15	TRBJ2-7	CASSLFGISSYEQYF	TGCGCCAGCAGCTTGTTTGGCATAAGCTCCTACGAGCAGTACTTC
NA	NA	TRBV5-4	14	TRBJ1-2	CASSFRDPSSGYTF	TGTGCCAGCAGCTTCCGGGACCCATCAAGTGGCTACACCTTC
NA	few	TRBV15	14	TRBJ1-2	CATSREGEYYGYTF	TGTGCCACCAGCAGAGAGGGGGAATACTATGGCTACACCTTC
NA	once	TRBV20-1	11	TRBJ2-3	CSALWADTQYF	TGCAGTGCCCTGTGGGCAGATACGCAGTATTTT
NA	NA	TRBV6-2/TRBV6-3	14	TRBJ2-3	CASSYGGSADTQYF	TGTGCCAGCAGTTACGGGGGGTCAGCAGATACGCAGTATTTT
NA	few	TRBV5-1	13	TRBJ2-3	CASSSGRTDTQYF	TGCGCCAGCAGCTCGGGACGCACAGATACGCAGTATTTT
TRBD1	NA	TRBV28	17	TRBJ2-5	CASSPIGGQGAEETQYF	TGTGCCAGCAGTCCTATAGGCGGGCAGGGGGCCGAGGAGACCCAGTACTTC
NA	NA	TRBV21-1	14	TRBJ1-1	CASRDSILNTEAFF	TGTGCCAGCAGAGACAGTATTTTGAACACTGAAGCTTTCTTT
TRBD2	NA	TRBV6-2/TRBV6-3	13	TRBJ2-7	CASKGSGRGEQYF	TGTGCCAGCAAAGGTAGCGGGAGGGGCGAGCAGTACTTC
TRBD2	NA	TRBV11-1	19	TRBJ2-7	CASSLEPGGGLAGTYEQYF	TGTGCCAGCAGCTTAGAACCTGGAGGAGGACTAGCGGGGACCTACGAGCAGTACTTC
TRBD2	few	TRBV19	17	TRBJ2-3	CASSTYLPTSGMDTQYF	TGTGCCAGTAGTACCTACTTACCGACTAGCGGGATGGATACGCAGTATTTT
TRBD1	few	TRBV19	14	TRBJ1-4	CASRRQGQREKLFF	TGTGCCAGTAGGCGACAGGGGCAGCGTGAAAAACTGTTTTTT